Listed below are T cell receptor beta chains from one sample, sequenced in a study of T cells in Graves' hyperthyroidism and ophthalmopathy. In TCRdb, the multiplex PCR reads were re-called with MiXCR into one record per CDR3 protein. The sample lists around 250,000 distinct CDR3 sequences, over 20% occurring once. The sample was blood. Receptors originate from a woman in her thirties or forties with Graves' ophthalmopathy. Each CDR3 is given with its conserved first and last residue. A D gene is named only where the DNA matches it firmly.

v_call: TRBV11-1
cdr3_length: 19
j_call: TRBJ1-5
d_call: NA
cdr3_aa: CASNNLTRGQPNSNQPQHF

v_call: TRBV6-5
cdr3_length: 12
j_call: TRBJ1-2
d_call: TRBD1
cdr3_aa: CASRPQGLGYTF

v_call: TRBV6-1
cdr3_length: 15
j_call: TRBJ2-5
d_call: TRBD1
cdr3_aa: CASSESGTGLETQYF

v_call: TRBV12-3/TRBV12-4
cdr3_length: 16
j_call: TRBJ2-2
d_call: TRBD2
cdr3_aa: CASSSLAVGGTGELCF

v_call: TRBV28
cdr3_length: 11
j_call: TRBJ1-1
d_call: NA
cdr3_aa: CASLSRAEAFF

v_call: TRBV9
cdr3_length: 16
j_call: TRBJ2-6
d_call: NA
cdr3_aa: CASSVDDYSEANVLTF

v_call: TRBV6-1
cdr3_length: 16
j_call: TRBJ1-2
d_call: NA
cdr3_aa: CASSDETGWSNYGYTF

v_call: TRBV5-1
cdr3_length: 14
j_call: TRBJ2-5
d_call: NA
cdr3_aa: CASSQVLYQETQYF

v_call: TRBV7-9
cdr3_length: 15
j_call: TRBJ2-7
d_call: NA
cdr3_aa: CASSLRGEVPYEQYF

v_call: TRBV5-5
cdr3_length: 16
j_call: TRBJ1-5
d_call: NA
cdr3_aa: CASSFELRGVNQPQHF

v_call: TRBV15
cdr3_length: 13
j_call: TRBJ1-1
d_call: NA
cdr3_aa: CATSRGVNTEAFF

v_call: TRBV30
cdr3_length: 14
j_call: TRBJ1-1
d_call: NA
cdr3_aa: CAWRGDEANTEAFF

v_call: TRBV20-1
cdr3_length: 14
j_call: TRBJ2-7
d_call: NA
cdr3_aa: CSARATRDANEQYF

v_call: TRBV10-3
cdr3_length: 13
j_call: TRBJ2-3
d_call: NA
cdr3_aa: CATSNQGTDTQYF

v_call: TRBV5-1
cdr3_length: 13
j_call: TRBJ1-2
d_call: NA
cdr3_aa: CASSLENNYGYTF

v_call: TRBV28
cdr3_length: 16
j_call: TRBJ2-7
d_call: TRBD2
cdr3_aa: CASSSIGLARSYEQYF

v_call: TRBV24-1
cdr3_length: 14
j_call: TRBJ1-2
d_call: NA
cdr3_aa: CATSDLTRDYGYTF

v_call: TRBV6-1
cdr3_length: 11
j_call: TRBJ2-7
d_call: NA
cdr3_aa: CASRNRDEQYF

v_call: TRBV24-1
cdr3_length: 13
j_call: TRBJ2-5
d_call: TRBD2
cdr3_aa: CATSDESGGPQYF

v_call: TRBV28
cdr3_length: 13
j_call: TRBJ1-1
d_call: NA
cdr3_aa: CASSSLRDTGAFF

v_call: TRBV12-3/TRBV12-4
cdr3_length: 15
j_call: TRBJ1-1
d_call: NA
cdr3_aa: CASSPNRAGDTEAFF

v_call: TRBV6-1
cdr3_length: 15
j_call: TRBJ1-2
d_call: NA
cdr3_aa: CASRDGTNSFYGYTF

v_call: TRBV6-1
cdr3_length: 12
j_call: TRBJ1-2
d_call: NA
cdr3_aa: CASSGQVDGYTF

v_call: TRBV20-1
cdr3_length: 12
j_call: TRBJ1-1
d_call: NA
cdr3_aa: CSASAISAEAFF

v_call: TRBV6-2/TRBV6-3
cdr3_length: 11
j_call: TRBJ2-5
d_call: NA
cdr3_aa: CASKTQETQYF

v_call: TRBV11-2
cdr3_length: 14
j_call: TRBJ1-1
d_call: NA
cdr3_aa: CAISELGGNTEAFF

v_call: TRBV29-1
cdr3_length: 18
j_call: TRBJ2-2
d_call: TRBD2
cdr3_aa: CSVVLTSGRAGDTGELFF

v_call: TRBV12-3/TRBV12-4
cdr3_length: 15
j_call: TRBJ1-2
d_call: NA
cdr3_aa: CASSFQRSQPNGYTF

v_call: TRBV11-2
cdr3_length: 12
j_call: TRBJ1-1
d_call: NA
cdr3_aa: CASRWDNTEAFF

v_call: TRBV7-2
cdr3_length: 14
j_call: TRBJ1-3
d_call: NA
cdr3_aa: CASSSTGSGNTIYF

v_call: TRBV6-5
cdr3_length: 16
j_call: TRBJ1-2
d_call: NA
cdr3_aa: CASSYSIRTRNYGYTF

v_call: TRBV20-1
cdr3_length: 12
j_call: TRBJ1-2
d_call: NA
cdr3_aa: CSASGDGYGYTF

v_call: TRBV6-1
cdr3_length: 15
j_call: TRBJ2-2
d_call: NA
cdr3_aa: CASVPLAGKAGELFF

v_call: TRBV27
cdr3_length: 16
j_call: TRBJ1-5
d_call: NA
cdr3_aa: CASSPRPGYSLEPQHF

v_call: TRBV5-8
cdr3_length: 12
j_call: TRBJ2-2
d_call: NA
cdr3_aa: CASSVSPGELFF

v_call: TRBV6-4
cdr3_length: 16
j_call: TRBJ2-2
d_call: TRBD2
cdr3_aa: CASSAKLAGETGELFF

v_call: TRBV5-4
cdr3_length: 18
j_call: TRBJ2-1
d_call: TRBD2
cdr3_aa: CASSLGGGAGALYNEQFF

v_call: TRBV11-2
cdr3_length: 16
j_call: TRBJ1-6
d_call: TRBD1
cdr3_aa: CASSLSGQGGLSPLHF

v_call: TRBV12-3/TRBV12-4
cdr3_length: 14
j_call: TRBJ1-5
d_call: NA
cdr3_aa: CASSFAGRNQPQHF

v_call: TRBV28
cdr3_length: 18
j_call: TRBJ2-5
d_call: TRBD2
cdr3_aa: CASSLLPPQREGRETQYF

v_call: TRBV12-3/TRBV12-4
cdr3_length: 14
j_call: TRBJ1-1
d_call: NA
cdr3_aa: CASSLARRNTEAFF

v_call: TRBV7-3
cdr3_length: 15
j_call: TRBJ2-5
d_call: TRBD2
cdr3_aa: CASSFFGGRGETQYF

v_call: TRBV3-1
cdr3_length: 14
j_call: TRBJ2-5
d_call: TRBD1
cdr3_aa: CASNTDRAGETQYF

v_call: TRBV28
cdr3_length: 12
j_call: TRBJ2-5
d_call: NA
cdr3_aa: CASSNTGETQYF

v_call: TRBV6-5
cdr3_length: 12
j_call: TRBJ2-2
d_call: NA
cdr3_aa: CASSYGTGELFF

v_call: TRBV15
cdr3_length: 17
j_call: TRBJ1-2
d_call: NA
cdr3_aa: CATSRDRAGALGYGYTF

v_call: TRBV19
cdr3_length: 15
j_call: TRBJ2-7
d_call: TRBD2
cdr3_aa: CASSISLASSYEQYF